This T cell receptor (beta chain) was sequenced for a study of cytotoxic CD8 clonotypes in ibrutinib-treated CLL. A word on this clone: Its target is unknown.

Depth targeted 1 in 200,000 to 1 in 1 million T cells, averaging 10x coverage per clonotype. Assay: immunoSEQ multiplex PCR; the TCRdb copy retains only in-frame clones and omits some. The sample holds some 290,000 clones, 70% to 80% seen once. Findings and limits, study-wide: Pretreatment clonality was elevated relative to age-matched healthy donors and paralleled circulating CD8+ T-cell counts.

This CDR3 has 13 residues. The junction had 5 bases not matched to a gene; V was cut back by 6 bases and J by 3 bases. Per the germline V gene, CDR1 is SQVTM and CDR2 is ANQGSEA. Specimen: PBMCs, collected before ibrutinib treatment. This sequence originates from a human donor with chronic lymphocytic leukemia. The chain couples TRBV29-1 to TRBJ1-5; TRBD1 aligns across 7 bases. The CDR3 loop is CSVVQGYNQPQHF. The CDR3 region has the DNA TGCAGCGTGGTACAGGGGTACAATCAGCCCCAGCATTTT.